This T cell receptor (beta chain) was captured by sequencing in a study of cytotoxic CD8 clonotypes in ibrutinib-treated CLL. On the study more broadly: The average sample held roughly 240,000 productive templates and 94,082 productive rearrangements.

Study findings and constraints: While tracking circulating CD8+ T-cell counts, baseline clonality exceeded that of age-matched healthy donors. Rising at ibrutinib response, clonality subsequently fell back toward baseline at progression.

This clone has more than one count but fewer than ten. The antigen is unknown. The junction departs from germline at one end; a sequencing error may be responsible. Measured with immunoSEQ multiplex PCR; TCRdb has only the in-frame clones, and not every one. This table has approximately 210,000 clones, approximately 72% appearing once. In germline, CDR1 is SEHNR, CDR2 FQNEAQ (reference sequence). This CDR3 region has 12 residues. This clonotype originated in a human donor with chronic lymphocytic leukemia. The sample in question was PBMCs, obtained after 24 months of ibrutinib treatment. This chain joins TRBV7-9 and TRBJ1-2, with a tentative D call TRBD1 (6 bases). The CDR3 sequence: CASRTDNYGYTF. The CDR3, as DNA: TGTGCTAGCAGGACAGACAACTATGGCTACACCTTC.